The entry that follows covers one TCR beta chain sequence. Its antigen remains unidentified. This table comes from immunoSEQ multiplex PCR, and its TCRdb copy is limited to in-frame clones, with some not included. This sample has around 40,000 clones, with around 85% found just once. The sample is drawn from a study of T cells in localized non-small cell lung cancer. The CDR3 spans 17 residues. The germline V gene has CDR1 SGHDT and CDR2 YYEEEE. With V trimmed by 0 bases and J by 1 base, 2 bases remained unmatched. General observations from the study: Longer overall survival was seen with higher T cell density measured in blood.

This clonotype originated in a man aged 40-75 years with stage I lung adenocarcinoma. The sequences come from peripheral blood, collected before any cancer treatment. V gene TRBV5-6 combines with J gene TRBJ2-6, with TRBD1 matching over 9 bases. The CDR3 nucleotides read TGTGCCAGCAGCTTGGCCGGGACAGGGTCTGGGGCCAACGTCCTGACTTTC. Protein: CASSLAGTGSGANVLTF.